What follows are 17 T cell receptor beta chains derived from one specimen sequenced in a study of shared clonotypes between healthy human individuals. TCRdb's copy holds only in-frame clones and misses some; the assay was immunoSEQ multiplex PCR. Of about 480,000 clones in the sample, less than 85% were seen once. Sequences were obtained from PBMCs. These receptors originate from a middle-aged woman in good health. Some clones in this sample may be carry-over from other donors' samples.

The chain couples TRBV30 to TRBJ2-7; possible D gene TRBD2, 6 bases. There are 13 residues in the CDR3. CDR1 and CDR2 (germline): GTSNPN, SVGIG (reference sequence). Trimming removed 1 base at V and 2 bases at J, with 9 bases between. The CDR3 is CAWSEGGAYEQYF. CDR3 DNA sequence: TGTGCCTGGAGTGAGGGCGGGGCCTACGAGCAGTACTTC.

The rearrangement links TRBV6-6 to TRBJ2-4, with a possible D match to TRBD1 (5 bases). The length of the CDR3 is 15 residues. The germline CDR1 and CDR2 sequences are MNHNY and SVGAGI (reference sequence). V gave up 5 bases and J gave up 4 bases, with 15 bases separating them. Written as DNA, the CDR3 is TGTGCCAGCAGTAGCCAGGCGCAGGGTAAAAACATTCAGTACTTC. Its protein product is CASSSQAQGKNIQYF.

The chain combines TRBV6-6 with TRBJ2-3; either TRBD1 or TRBD2 may fit D (5 bases each). The CDR3 runs to 13 residues. V was trimmed by 2 bases and J by 6 bases, leaving 9 bases between them. CDR1 is MNHNY and CDR2 is SVGAGI in the germline V gene (reference sequence). CDR3 sequence: CASSYGWGDTQYF. The CDR3 DNA is TGTGCCAGCAGTTACGGTTGGGGGGATACGCAGTATTTT.

This chain connects TRBV28 to TRBJ2-2; D remains unclear. V lost 6 bases, J lost 6 bases, and 14 bases lay in between. The CDR3 covers 14 residues. CDR1 is MDHEN, CDR2 SYDVKM, per germline. CDR3: CASSPSRIAGELFF. DNA of the CDR3: TGTGCCAGCAGCCCTTCGCGGATAGCCGGGGAGCTGTTTTTT.

V and J are TRBV18 and TRBJ2-1; TRBD2 aligns across 9 bases. V dropped 1 base and J dropped 7; count of bases not matched to a gene: 8. Germline V gives CDR1 KGHSH, CDR2 LQKENI. The CDR3 runs 16 residues. The CDR3 spells CASSPRVAGEGNEQFF. The CDR3 region has the DNA TGTGCCAGCTCACCACGAGTAGCGGGAGAAGGAAATGAGCAGTTCTTC.

The chain carries TRBV14 and TRBJ2-2; D not certain. The V and J ends lost 2 bases and 6 bases respectively, with 10 bases between them. The CDR3 consists of 14 residues. Germline CDR1 and CDR2: SGHDN and FVKESK. The CDR3 DNA sequence: TGTGCCAGCAGCCAATTGTTTGGGGCCGGGGAGCTGTTTTTT. Translated: CASSQLFGAGELFF.

The CDR3 sequence: CASSLGSVSRGETQYF. The CDR3 DNA follows: TGTGCCAGCAGCTTAGGGTCCGTTTCCCGGGGGGAGACCCAGTACTTC. The rearrangement links TRBV7-2 to TRBJ2-5, with D possibly TRBD2 on 6 matching bases. Germline V lookup: CDR1 SGHTA, CDR2 FQGNSA. V was cut by 1 base and J by 5 bases, with 17 bases left in between. CDR3 length: 16 residues.

This chain joins TRBV28 and TRBJ2-3; 11 positions match TRBD2. Germline assignment: CDR1 MDHEN and CDR2 SYDVKM. This CDR3 comprises 17 residues. The V segment lost 4 bases and the J segment 0 bases; nucleotides outside the gene matches: 6. As DNA, the CDR3 is TGTGCCAGCAGTTCCCCACGACTAGCGGGAAGCACAGATACGCAGTATTTT. Protein sequence: CASSSPRLAGSTDTQYF.

The gene calls are TRBV18 and TRBJ1-5; 9 bases map to TRBD1. The CDR3 length is 15 residues. V was clipped by 6 bases and J by 3 bases; unmatched bases: 6. The germline CDR1 and CDR2 sequences are KGHSH and LQKENI. The CDR3 DNA reads TGTGCCAGCTCGCCCGGGACAGGGATCAATCAGCCCCAGCATTTT. Protein product: CASSPGTGINQPQHF.

This chain connects TRBV11-2 to TRBJ2-5; TRBD2 aligns across 8 bases. The end of the DNA is better explained by TRBJ2-7, so the J call may be wrong. Germline CDR1 reads SGHAT; CDR2 reads FQNNGV. The CDR3 is made up of 14 amino acids. The CDR3 DNA follows: TGTGCCAGCAGCTTACCCGGGACTAGCTACGAGCAGTACTTC. The encoded protein is CASSLPGTSYEQYF.

V usage is TRBV28 and J usage is TRBJ2-1, with 7 bases identical to TRBD2. CDR3 size: 13 residues. The V segment lost 9 bases and the J segment 7 bases; nucleotides outside the gene matches: 9. The germline CDR1 and CDR2 sequences are MDHEN and SYDVKM. The CDR3 spells CASGAGVTNEQFF. The CDR3, as DNA: TGTGCCAGTGGCGCGGGAGTCACGAATGAGCAGTTCTTC.

V gene TRBV5-4 combines with J gene TRBJ2-2; weak D call: TRBD2 (5 bases). The CDR3 extends over 12 amino acids. Germline CDR1 SGHNT, CDR2 YYREEE (reference sequence). V gave up 4 bases and J gave up 8 bases, with 9 bases separating them. The CDR3 DNA is TGTGCCAGCAGCAGGACTGGTGGGGAGCTGTTTTTT. Amino acid sequence: CASSRTGGELFF.

The chain combines TRBV10-2 with TRBJ2-7; D is uncertain. In germline, CDR1 is WSHSY, CDR2 SAAADI. The CDR3 contains 12 residues. Trimming pared 1 base from V and 4 bases from J, leaving 5 bases between. In DNA form, the CDR3 reads TGCGCCAGCAGTGAGTACGGTTACGAGCAGTACTTC. Translation: CASSEYGYEQYF.

This chain connects TRBV6-1 to TRBJ2-1; D is possibly TRBD2 (6 bases). V shed 2 bases and J shed 6 bases, with 14 bases lying between them. Germline CDR1 and CDR2: MNHNS and SASEGT. The CDR3 consists of 15 residues. CDR3 amino acids: CASSETSRTINEQFF. DNA of the CDR3: TGTGCCAGCAGTGAAACGTCTAGGACTATCAATGAGCAGTTCTTC.

This chain connects TRBV7-8 to TRBJ2-7; 9 nucleotides agree with TRBD2. The germline V gene encodes CDR1 SGHVS and CDR2 FQNEAQ. Trimming cost V 3 bases and J 2 bases; bases outside gene matches: 2. The CDR3 sequence is 14 residues long. The CDR3 DNA follows: TGTGCCAGCAGCTTTGCTAGCGGGGCCTACGAGCAGTACTTC. This translates into CASSFASGAYEQYF.

The chain employs TRBV11-2 and TRBJ2-5; 8 positions match TRBD1. This CDR3 contains 15 residues. J lost 2 bases, V lost 5 bases, and 7 bases had no gene match. CDR1 and CDR2 from the germline V gene are SGHAT and FQNNGV. CDR3 DNA: TGTGCCAGCAGCGCCGGACAGGGTAATCAAGAGACCCAGTACTTC. Its protein product is CASSAGQGNQETQYF.

The gene calls are TRBV7-3 and TRBJ2-7; D may be TRBD1 (6 bases). The V end was cut by 2 bases, the J end by 6 bases, with 11 bases between. The germline CDR1 and CDR2 sequences are SGHTA and FQGTGA. This CDR3 has 13 residues. This CDR3 is CASSLDRRAEQYF. DNA for the CDR3: TGTGCCAGCAGCTTAGACAGGCGGGCCGAGCAGTACTTC.